This note documents a single T cell receptor (beta chain) sequence. Antigen: not known. These data are taken from a study of CD8+ T cells in alopecia areata. Individuals with alopecia areata gave both lesional scalp punch biopsies and peripheral blood for collection. The researchers isolated CD4+ and CD8+ T cells from PBMCs by sorting. Extracted RNA was reverse transcribed, and the resulting cDNA served as sequencing template. Profiled with immunoSEQ multiplex PCR; TCRdb holds only in-frame clones, not every one. This table holds around 60,000 clones, about 40% found once. The CDR3 loop spans 15 amino acids. Germline CDR1 MNHEY, CDR2 SMNVEV (reference sequence). Deletions cut 4 bases from V and 0 bases from J, with 10 bases between. Study-level findings and limits: Lesional tissue from the scalp (especially in alopecia totalis/universalis) showed higher clonality than normal scalp.

The receptor comes from a human donor with alopecia areata. Sample: NKG2D-low CD8+ T cells sorted from blood. V gene TRBV27 combines with J gene TRBJ1-5; D uncertain. CDR3 in DNA: TGTGCCAGCAGTTCCCCCCCATATAGCAATCAGCCCCAGCATTTT. Protein: CASSSPPYSNQPQHF.